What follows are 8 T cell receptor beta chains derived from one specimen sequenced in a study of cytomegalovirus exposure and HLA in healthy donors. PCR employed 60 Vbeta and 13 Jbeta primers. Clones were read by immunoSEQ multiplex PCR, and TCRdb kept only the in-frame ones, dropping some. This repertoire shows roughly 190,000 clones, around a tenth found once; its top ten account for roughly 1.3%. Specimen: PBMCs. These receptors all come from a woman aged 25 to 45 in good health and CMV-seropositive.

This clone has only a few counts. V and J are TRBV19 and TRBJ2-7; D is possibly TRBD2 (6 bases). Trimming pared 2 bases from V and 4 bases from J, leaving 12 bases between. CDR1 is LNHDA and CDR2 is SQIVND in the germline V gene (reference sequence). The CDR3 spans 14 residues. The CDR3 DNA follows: TGTGCCAGTAGTATATCCAGGGACTCGTACGAGCAGTACTTC. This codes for CASSISRDSYEQYF.

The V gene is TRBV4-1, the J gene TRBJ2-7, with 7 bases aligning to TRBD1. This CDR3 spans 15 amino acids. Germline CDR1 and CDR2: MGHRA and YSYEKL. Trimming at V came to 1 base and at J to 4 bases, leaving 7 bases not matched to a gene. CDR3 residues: CASSQGQGYRYEQYF. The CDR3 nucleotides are TGCGCCAGCAGCCAAGGACAGGGTTACAGGTACGAGCAGTACTTC.

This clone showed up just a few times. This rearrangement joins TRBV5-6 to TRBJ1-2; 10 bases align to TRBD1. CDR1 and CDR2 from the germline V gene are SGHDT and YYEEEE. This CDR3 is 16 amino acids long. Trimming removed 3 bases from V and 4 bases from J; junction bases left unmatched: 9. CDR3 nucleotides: TGTGCCAGCAGCTCGGGGCCGACAGGGGGCTTCTATGGCTACACCTTC. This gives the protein CASSSGPTGGFYGYTF.

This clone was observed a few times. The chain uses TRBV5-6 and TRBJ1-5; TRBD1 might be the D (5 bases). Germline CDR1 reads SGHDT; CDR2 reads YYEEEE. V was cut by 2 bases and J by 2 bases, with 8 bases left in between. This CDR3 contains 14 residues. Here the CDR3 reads CASSLQAGNQPQHF. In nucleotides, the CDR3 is TGTGCCAGCAGCTTACAGGCTGGCAATCAGCCCCAGCATTTT.

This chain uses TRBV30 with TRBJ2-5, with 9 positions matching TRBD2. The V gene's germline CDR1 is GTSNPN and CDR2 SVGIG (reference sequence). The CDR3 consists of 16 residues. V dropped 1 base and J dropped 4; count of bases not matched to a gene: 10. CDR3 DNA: TGTGCCTGGAGTGAGGGGTGGCTAGCGGGATCAGAGACCCAGTACTTC. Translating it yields CAWSEGWLAGSETQYF.

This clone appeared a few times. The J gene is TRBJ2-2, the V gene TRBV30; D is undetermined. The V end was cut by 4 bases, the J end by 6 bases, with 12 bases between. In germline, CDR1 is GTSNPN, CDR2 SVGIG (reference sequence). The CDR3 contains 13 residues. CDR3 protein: CAWNSWAPGELFF. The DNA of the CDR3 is TGTGCCTGGAACTCATGGGCCCCCGGGGAGCTGTTTTTT.

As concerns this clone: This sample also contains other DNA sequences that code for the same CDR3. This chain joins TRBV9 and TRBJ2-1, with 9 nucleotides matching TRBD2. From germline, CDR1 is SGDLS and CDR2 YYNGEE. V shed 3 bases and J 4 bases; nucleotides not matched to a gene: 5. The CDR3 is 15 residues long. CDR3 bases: TGTGCCAGCAGCGCATCTAGCGGGGCTTACAATGAGCAGTTCTTC. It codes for CASSASSGAYNEQFF.

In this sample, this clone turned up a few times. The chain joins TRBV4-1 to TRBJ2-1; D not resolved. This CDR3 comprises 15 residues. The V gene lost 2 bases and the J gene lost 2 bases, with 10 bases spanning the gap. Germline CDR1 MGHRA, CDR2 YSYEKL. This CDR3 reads CASSQFSRTYNEQFF. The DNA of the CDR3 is TGCGCCAGCAGCCAATTCTCGCGCACCTACAATGAGCAGTTCTTC.